The clone carrying this TCR beta chain was detected once. No antigen is known for it. This entry comes from a study of vaccination and CD4 T cells after COVID-19. CDR3 length: 14 residues. V dropped 1 base and J dropped 6 bases, with 14 bases sitting between them. The germline V gene has CDR1 SGDLS and CDR2 YYNGEE. Regarding treatment: roughly nine-day PBMC culture with coronavirus spike peptide pools or control peptides (ViraFEST assay). Pre-COVID-19 pandemic sampling (2011-2018) yielded the unexposed donor's CD4+ T cells. Sequencing of the DNA from cultured CD4+ T cells was carried out with the Oncomine TCR Beta short-read assay. Genomic DNA was drawn out of CD4+ T cells grown in culture. Using its own MiXCR run on the PCR reads, TCRdb lists one record per CDR3 protein. The table records 9,500 to 13,000 distinct CDR3 sequences, about 30% of them present only once.

The TCR was taken from a human donor in good health. The rearrangement uses TRBV9 and TRBJ2-7; D unresolved. Sequenced sample: CD4+ T cells from blood, cultured in vitro. As DNA, the CDR3 is TGTGCCAGCAGCGTATCTCCTCCCACCTCCGAGCAGTACTTC. Its protein product is CASSVSPPTSEQYF. Using reference TRBV9 and TRBJ2-7 for the parts outside the CDR3, the full variable domain is DSGVTQTPKHLITATGQRVTLRCSPRSGDLSVYWYQQSLDQGLQFLIQYYNGEERAKGNILERFSAQQFPDLHSELNLSSLELGDSALYFCASSVSPPTSEQYFGPGTRLTVT.